A selection of T cell receptor beta chains follows, all from one sample in a study of blood T cell repertoires in COVID-19. Produced via immunoSEQ multiplex PCR; TCRdb's table is partial and in-frame only. The profile covers almost 200,000 clones, with 85% appearing a single time and approximately 0.9% taken by the ten largest. Sequences were obtained from peripheral blood. The source is a man in his sixties with COVID-19, enrolled during active disease. Both conserved end residues are part of each CDR3. Fields, in order: clone size, CDR3 length, J gene, D gene, V gene, CDR3 DNA, CDR3 protein. A D gene is named only where the DNA matches it firmly. Clone size is not always given. Where it is, it says once, few, many or a class for expanded clones.

- 16 TRBJ2-2 TRBD2 TRBV24-1 TGTGCCACCAGCCGTCGACTAGCGGGAGACCGAGGGGAGCTGTTTTTT CATSRRLAGDRGELFF
- 16 TRBJ1-3 - TRBV18 TGTGCCAGCTCACCACCGGGGGGGTACTCTGGAAACACCATATATTTT CASSPPGGYSGNTIYF
- 17 TRBJ2-5 TRBD2 TRBV28 TGTGCCAGCAGTTTATCAGGACTAGCGGGAGGGCGTGAGACCCAGTACTTC CASSLSGLAGGRETQYF
- 14 TRBJ2-4 TRBD1 TRBV2 TGTGCCAGCAGTGAAGGGACAGGGTTCGGCATTCAGTACTTC CASSEGTGFGIQYF
- 13 TRBJ1-1 - TRBV21-1 TGTGCCAGCAGGCTAAGGGGATCCACTGAAGCTTTCTTT CASRLRGSTEAFF
- 15 TRBJ2-1 - TRBV4-2 TGTGCCAGCAGTCGCCCGAGCGGAGTAAACAATGAGCAGTTCTTC CASSRPSGVNNEQFF
- 14 TRBJ2-7 - TRBV5-4 TGTGCCAGCTCTAAAAAGGACAGCTCCTACGAGCAGTACTTC CASSKKDSSYEQYF
- 14 TRBJ2-7 - TRBV9 TGTGCCAGCAGCGTAGAGGTTGGACTCTACGAGCAGTACTTC CASSVEVGLYEQYF
- 15 TRBJ2-3 TRBD1 TRBV5-1 TGCGCCAGCAGCCCTGGGGACAGCAAAAAAGATACGCAGTATTTT CASSPGDSKKDTQYF
- 15 TRBJ1-2 - TRBV5-4 TGTGCCAGCAGCATCCCCCCCGGGACTCTCTATGGCTACACCTTC CASSIPPGTLYGYTF
- 13 TRBJ2-1 - TRBV7-2 TGTGCCAGCAGCTATAAGGTGGGGCCCGAGCAGTTCTTC CASSYKVGPEQFF
once 15 TRBJ1-2 TRBD1 TRBV11-2 TGTGCCAGCAGCTTAGGGGACAGGGACTTCAGTGGCTACACCTTC CASSLGDRDFSGYTF
- 14 TRBJ1-5 TRBD1 TRBV5-1 TGCGCCAGCAGCCTGACAGGGACAAACCAGCCCCAGCATTTT CASSLTGTNQPQHF
- 15 TRBJ2-3 TRBD2 TRBV25-1 TGTGCCAGCAACGAAGACCTAGCGGGCACAGATACGCAGTATTTT CASNEDLAGTDTQYF
- 15 TRBJ1-2 - TRBV15 TGTGCCACCAGCAGAGCCGTCGGTATTAACTATGGCTACACCTTC CATSRAVGINYGYTF
- 14 TRBJ2-3 TRBD1 TRBV5-1 TGCGCCAGCAGCCCGGACAGGGGAAAAGATACGCAGTATTTT CASSPDRGKDTQYF
- 15 TRBJ1-2 - TRBV19 TGTGCCAGTAGTAAAAGGTCCGGGATCGACTATGGCTACACCTTC CASSKRSGIDYGYTF
- 16 TRBJ2-3 TRBD2 TRBV27 TGTGCCAGCAGTTATCTGGCTAGCGGGTCTAGGGATACGCAGTATTTT CASSYLASGSRDTQYF
- 14 TRBJ2-3 - TRBV19 TGTGCCAGTAGTATACGGGGTAGCACAGATACGCAGTATTTT CASSIRGSTDTQYF
- 15 TRBJ1-1 - TRBV7-6 TGTGCCAGCAGCTCCCTCACAGGGCTGAACACTGAAGCTTTCTTT CASSSLTGLNTEAFF
- 13 TRBJ1-2 TRBD1 TRBV6-6 TGTGCCAGCAGTCTAGGGACAGGGAGTGGCTACACCTTC CASSLGTGSGYTF
- 13 TRBJ2-1 TRBD2 TRBV19 TGTGCCAGTAGTATGTCTAGCGGCAATGAGCAGTTCTTC CASSMSSGNEQFF
- 15 TRBJ2-5 TRBD2 TRBV30 TGTGCCTGGAGCGAGGGGCTAGCGGGACTAGGCGGCCAGTACTTC CAWSEGLAGLGGQYF
- 16 TRBJ1-2 - TRBV7-2 TGTGCCAGCAGCCCCCCCCGCCTAGAGGCAAACTATGGCTACACCTTC CASSPPRLEANYGYTF
- 12 TRBJ1-1 TRBD1 TRBV2 TGTGCCAGCAGCACAGGGGTCACTGAAGCTTTCTTT CASSTGVTEAFF
- 15 TRBJ1-6 - TRBV27 TGTGCCAGCAAAGGGGCCAGCTCCTATAATTCACCCCTCCACTTT CASKGASSYNSPLHF
- 17 TRBJ1-5 - TRBV7-9 TGTGCCAGCAGCTTAACGAGAAGGGGCACGAGCAATCAGCCCCAGCATTTT CASSLTRRGTSNQPQHF
- 15 TRBJ2-5 TRBD1 TRBV18 TGTGCCAGCTCAGCCCGGGACAGGGCGTTAGAGACCCAGTACTTC CASSARDRALETQYF
- 14 TRBJ1-6 - TRBV4-3 TGCGCCAGCAGCCAAGAAAGCCGGGATTCACCCCTCCACTTT CASSQESRDSPLHF
- 15 TRBJ2-7 - TRBV4-1 TGCGCCAGCAGCCCCCGGGACACGAACTCCTACGAGCAGTACTTC CASSPRDTNSYEQYF
- 14 TRBJ1-6 - TRBV30 TGTGCCTGGAGTGGCGGCAGCTATAATTCACCCCTCCACTTT CAWSGGSYNSPLHF
- 12 TRBJ2-7 - TRBV21-1 TGTGCCAGCAGCCGACAGGGTTGCGAGCAGTACTTC CASSRQGCEQYF
- 14 TRBJ1-2 - TRBV5-1 TGCGCCAGCAGCCACCGGGCTGATCGGGGGGGCTACACCTTC CASSHRADRGGYTF
- 16 TRBJ2-3 TRBD1 TRBV2 TGTGCCAGCACGGAAAGACCACAGGGGGTCGCTTATACGCAGTATTTT CASTERPQGVAYTQYF
few 13 TRBJ1-5 - TRBV2 TGTGCCAGCAATAGAGGTAGCAATCAGCCCCAGCATTTT CASNRGSNQPQHF
- 16 TRBJ1-4 TRBD1 TRBV5-1 TGCGCCAGCAGCTGGACCGGGGGACAGGGGGGTGAAAAACTGTTTTTT CASSWTGGQGGEKLFF
- 15 TRBJ1-6 - TRBV4-3 TGCGCCAGCAGCCAAGATTTAGGGGGGGGTTCACCCCTCCACTTT CASSQDLGGGSPLHF
- 15 TRBJ2-3 TRBD2 TRBV5-1 TGCGCCAGCAGCATTAGCGGGGTCACGCCAGATACGCAGTATTTT CASSISGVTPDTQYF
few 14 TRBJ2-1 - TRBV28 TGTGCCAGCAGTTTAGGAGGGCGGGGCAATGAGCAGTTCTTC CASSLGGRGNEQFF
- 14 TRBJ2-7 - TRBV5-1 TGCGCCAGCAGCCCAGGGGGGTCCGAACGGAGAAAGTACTTC CASSPGGSERRKYF
- 14 TRBJ2-7 - TRBV18 TGTGCCAGCTCACCACCGGCGGCCTCCTACGAGCAGTACTTC CASSPPAASYEQYF
- 15 TRBJ1-3 TRBD1 TRBV29-1 TGCAGCGCCAGACAGGGGGCTAGCTCTGGAAACACCATATATTTT CSARQGASSGNTIYF
- 13 TRBJ1-4 - TRBV29-1 TGCAGCGTTGAAGGCAGGGTGGGTGAGAAACTGTTTTTT CSVEGRVGEKLFF
- 15 TRBJ2-3 TRBD2 TRBV24-1 TGTGCCACCAGTGCTGATGGCGGGAGCTCGTTTAAGCAGTATTTT CATSADGGSSFKQYF
- 12 TRBJ1-5 TRBD1 TRBV6-1 TGTGCCAGCAGTGAATGGGCGACAGGGAGGAATTTT CASSEWATGRNF
few 15 TRBJ2-6 TRBD2 TRBV4-1 TGCGCTGGAGCGGGAGGCAGCTCTGGGGCCAACGTCCTGACTTTC CAGAGGSSGANVLTF
- 15 TRBJ1-5 TRBD1 TRBV11-2 TGTGCCAGCAGCTTAGGACAGGGCGACTCTCAGCCCCAGCATTTT CASSLGQGDSQPQHF
few 14 TRBJ1-2 - TRBV19 TGTGCCAGTAGTATCGGGGATTTTGACTATGGCTACACCTTC CASSIGDFDYGYTF
- 14 TRBJ1-1 - TRBV6-2/TRBV6-3 TGTGCCAGCAGTTATTCTCTATTGAACACTGAAGCTTTCTTT CASSYSLLNTEAFF
few 13 TRBJ1-3 TRBD1 TRBV19 TGTGCCAGAAAGGGACAGCGGAAAAACACCATATATTTT CARKGQRKNTIYF
- 13 TRBJ1-1 - TRBV10-1 TGCGCCAGCAGTGAGGATACAGTACTTGAAGCTTTCTTT CASSEDTVLEAFF
- 15 TRBJ1-1 - TRBV6-5 TGTGCCAGCAGCACCTCAGAGGGAATGAACACTGAAGCTTTCTTT CASSTSEGMNTEAFF
- 14 TRBJ1-1 TRBD1 TRBV6-5 TGTGCCAGCAGGACAGGGGGTATGAGCACTGAAGCTTTCTTT CASRTGGMSTEAFF
- 15 TRBJ1-6 - TRBV28 TGTGCCAGCACGTACGGAGGTATTTATAATTCACCCCTCCACTTT CASTYGGIYNSPLHF
- 13 TRBJ2-3 TRBD2 TRBV29-1 TGCAGCGTGATAGCGGGAGGAACAGATACGCAGTATTTT CSVIAGGTDTQYF
- 14 TRBJ2-3 TRBD1 TRBV7-7 TGTGCCAGCAGCCACGGGACAGGGACAGATACGCAGTATTTT CASSHGTGTDTQYF
- 13 TRBJ2-1 TRBD1 TRBV10-1 TGCGCCAGCAGTGATCGGGACAGCCTTGAGCAGTTCTTC CASSDRDSLEQFF
- 13 TRBJ1-4 - TRBV3-1/TRBV3-2 TGTGCCAGCAGCCTTCAGGGGCATGAAAAACTGTTTTTT CASSLQGHEKLFF
once 19 TRBJ1-5 TRBD1 TRBV15 TGTGCCACCAGCAGCCCTGGCCAGGGGGGTTCGTGGAGCAATCAGCCCCAGCATTTT CATSSPGQGGSWSNQPQHF
- 15 TRBJ2-7 TRBD2 TRBV10-3 TGTGCCGCCAGAGGGGGTAGCGGGAGGACCTACGAGCAGTACTTC CAARGGSGRTYEQYF